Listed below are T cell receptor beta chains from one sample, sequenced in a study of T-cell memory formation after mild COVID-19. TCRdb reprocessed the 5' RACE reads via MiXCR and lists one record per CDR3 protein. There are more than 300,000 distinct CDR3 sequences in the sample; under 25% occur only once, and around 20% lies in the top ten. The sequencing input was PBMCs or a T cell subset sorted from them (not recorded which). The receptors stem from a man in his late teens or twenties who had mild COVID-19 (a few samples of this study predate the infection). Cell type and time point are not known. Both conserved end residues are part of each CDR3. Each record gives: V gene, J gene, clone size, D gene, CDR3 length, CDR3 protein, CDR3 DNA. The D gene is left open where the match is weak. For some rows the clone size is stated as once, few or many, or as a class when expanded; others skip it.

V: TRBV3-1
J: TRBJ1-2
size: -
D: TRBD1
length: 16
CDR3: CASSQGIGDRGDGYTF
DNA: TGTGCCAGCAGCCAAGGAATCGGGGACAGGGGAGATGGCTACACCTTC

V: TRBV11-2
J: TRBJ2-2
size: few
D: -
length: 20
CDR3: CASSLDSRRVLLTPHGELFF
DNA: TGTGCCAGCAGCTTAGATTCGAGAAGGGTCCTTCTAACCCCCCACGGGGAGCTGTTTTTT

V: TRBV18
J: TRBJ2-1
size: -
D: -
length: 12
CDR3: CASSREGDEQFF
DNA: TGTGCCAGCTCAAGAGAGGGAGATGAGCAGTTCTTC

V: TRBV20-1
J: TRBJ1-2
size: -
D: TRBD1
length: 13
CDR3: CSATRTGLYGYTF
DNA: TGCAGTGCTACAAGGACAGGGCTCTATGGCTACACCTTC

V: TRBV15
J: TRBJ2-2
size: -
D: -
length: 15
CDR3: CATSSGGGNTGELFF
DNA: TGTGCCACCAGCTCAGGGGGGGGGAACACCGGGGAGCTGTTTTTT

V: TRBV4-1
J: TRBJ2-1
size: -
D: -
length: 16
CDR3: CASSQEPAENYNEQFF
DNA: TGCGCCAGCAGCCAAGAGCCAGCGGAGAACTACAATGAGCAGTTCTTC

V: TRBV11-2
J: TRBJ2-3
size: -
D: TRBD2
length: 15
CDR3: CASSGVAGTLGTQYF
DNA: TGTGCCAGCAGTGGGGTAGCGGGGACCCTGGGTACGCAGTATTTT

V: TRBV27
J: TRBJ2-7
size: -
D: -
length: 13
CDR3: CASSSRGTYEQYF
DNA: TGTGCCAGCAGTTCGAGAGGGACCTACGAGCAGTACTTC

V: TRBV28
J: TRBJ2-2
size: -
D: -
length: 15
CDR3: CASSFRQGKAGELFF
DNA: TGTGCCAGCAGTTTTAGGCAGGGAAAGGCCGGGGAGCTGTTTTTT

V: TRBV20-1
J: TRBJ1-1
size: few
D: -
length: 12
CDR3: CSARDMGSEAFF
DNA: TGCAGTGCTAGAGATATGGGGTCTGAAGCTTTCTTT

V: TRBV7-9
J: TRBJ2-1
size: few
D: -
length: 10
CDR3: CASTSGEQFF
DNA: TGTGCCAGCACCAGCGGGGAGCAGTTCTTC

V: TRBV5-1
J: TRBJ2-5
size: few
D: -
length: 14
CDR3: CASSFLTGMETQYF
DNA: TGCGCCAGCAGCTTTCTCACGGGAATGGAGACCCAGTACTTC

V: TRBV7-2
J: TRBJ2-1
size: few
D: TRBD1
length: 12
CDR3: CASSSSGQGHFF
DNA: TGTGCCAGCAGCTCGTCGGGACAGGGGCACTTCTTC

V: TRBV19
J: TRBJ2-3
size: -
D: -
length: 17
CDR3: CASSPRFLGVGPDTQYF
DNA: TGTGCCAGTAGTCCCCGGTTTCTGGGGGTGGGTCCAGATACGCAGTATTTT

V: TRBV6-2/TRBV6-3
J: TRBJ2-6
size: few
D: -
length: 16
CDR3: CASSPVRAPGANVLTF
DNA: TGTGCCAGCAGCCCCGTCCGTGCACCTGGGGCCAACGTCCTGACTTTC

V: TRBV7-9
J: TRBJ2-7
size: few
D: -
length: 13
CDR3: CASSLSFWGEQYF
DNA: TGTGCCAGCAGCTTATCCTTCTGGGGCGAGCAGTACTTC

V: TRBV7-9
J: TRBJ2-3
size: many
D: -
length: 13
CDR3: CASTPEGTDTQYF
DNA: TGTGCCAGCACCCCGGAGGGCACAGATACGCAGTATTTT

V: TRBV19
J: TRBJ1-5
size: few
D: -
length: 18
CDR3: CASRDWTVGQRINQPQHF
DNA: TGTGCCAGTAGGGACTGGACGGTGGGGCAGAGGATAAATCAGCCCCAGCATTTT

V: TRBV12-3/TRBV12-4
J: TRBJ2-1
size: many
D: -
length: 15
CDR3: CASRPGLTVLGEQFF
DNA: TGTGCCAGCAGACCGGGTTTGACGGTTCTGGGTGAGCAGTTCTTC

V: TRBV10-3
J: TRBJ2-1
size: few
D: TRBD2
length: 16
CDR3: CAISEVTSGVNNEQFF
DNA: TGTGCCATCAGTGAGGTGACTAGCGGGGTAAACAATGAGCAGTTCTTC

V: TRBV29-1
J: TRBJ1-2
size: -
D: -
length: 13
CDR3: CSVEEQPRGGYTF
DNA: TGCAGCGTTGAAGAACAACCCAGAGGGGGCTACACCTTC

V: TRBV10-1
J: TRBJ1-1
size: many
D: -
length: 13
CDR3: CASSFNGNTEAFF
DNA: TGCGCCAGCAGTTTTAACGGGAACACTGAAGCTTTCTTT

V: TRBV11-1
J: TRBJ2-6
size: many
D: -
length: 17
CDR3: CASSSFQYGSGANVLTF
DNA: TGTGCCAGCAGCTCCTTCCAGTACGGCTCTGGGGCCAACGTCCTGACTTTC

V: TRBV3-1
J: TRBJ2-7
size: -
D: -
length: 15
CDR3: CASSQASGIVYEQYF
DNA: TGTGCCAGCAGCCAAGCTTCAGGGATAGTCTACGAGCAGTACTTC

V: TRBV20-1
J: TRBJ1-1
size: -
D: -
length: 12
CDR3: CCRRSGNTEAFF
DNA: TGCTGTCGACGCTCTGGGAACACTGAAGCTTTCTTT

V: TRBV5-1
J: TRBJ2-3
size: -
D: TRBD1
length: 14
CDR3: CASTRQGATDTQYF
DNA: TGCGCCAGCACCCGACAGGGGGCAACAGATACGCAGTATTTT

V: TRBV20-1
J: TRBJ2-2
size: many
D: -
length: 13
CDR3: CSVGGGGRRELFF
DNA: TGCAGTGTAGGGGGGGGTGGCCGTCGGGAGCTGTTTTTT

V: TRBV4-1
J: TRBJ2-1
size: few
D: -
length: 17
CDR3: CASSPSLGRSPYNEQFF
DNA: TGCGCCAGCAGCCCTAGCTTGGGCAGGAGTCCGTACAATGAGCAGTTCTTC

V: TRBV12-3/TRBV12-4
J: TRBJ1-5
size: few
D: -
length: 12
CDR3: CASRHTNQPQHF
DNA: TGTGCCAGCAGGCATACCAATCAGCCCCAGCATTTT

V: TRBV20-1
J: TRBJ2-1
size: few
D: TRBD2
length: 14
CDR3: CSARAIGGAEEQFF
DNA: TGCAGTGCTAGAGCGATCGGGGGGGCAGAGGAGCAGTTCTTC

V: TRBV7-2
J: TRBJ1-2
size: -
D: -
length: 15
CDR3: CASSDYHIRNYGYTF
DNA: TGTGCCAGCAGCGACTACCACATTCGGAACTATGGCTACACCTTC

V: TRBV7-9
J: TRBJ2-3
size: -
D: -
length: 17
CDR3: CASSLTPGSAGTDTQYF
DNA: TGTGCCAGCAGCTTAACCCCAGGGAGCGCCGGCACAGATACGCAGTATTTT

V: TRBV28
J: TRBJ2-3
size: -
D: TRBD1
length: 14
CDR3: CASSLDTGGQAQYF
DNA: TGTGCCAGCAGTTTGGATACAGGGGGTCAAGCGCAGTATTTT

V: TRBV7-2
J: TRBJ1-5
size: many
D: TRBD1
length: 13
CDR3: CASSAGQGQPQHF
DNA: TGTGCCAGCAGCGCAGGACAGGGTCAGCCCCAGCATTTT

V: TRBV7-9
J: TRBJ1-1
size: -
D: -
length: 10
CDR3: CASSSTEAFF
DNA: TGTGCCAGCAGCTCCACTGAAGCTTTCTTT

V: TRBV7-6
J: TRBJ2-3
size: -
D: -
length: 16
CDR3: CASSQVRGPSTDTQYF
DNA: TGTGCCAGCAGCCAAGTCAGGGGTCCTAGCACAGATACGCAGTATTTT

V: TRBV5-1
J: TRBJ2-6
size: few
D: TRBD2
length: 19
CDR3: CASATPLRGGASGANVLTF
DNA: TGCGCCAGCGCAACACCCCTCCGCGGGGGGGCCTCTGGGGCCAACGTCCTGACTTTC

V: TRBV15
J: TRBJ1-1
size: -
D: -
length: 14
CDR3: CATSRDRGSHEAFF
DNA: TGTGCCACCAGCAGAGATAGGGGGAGCCATGAAGCTTTCTTT

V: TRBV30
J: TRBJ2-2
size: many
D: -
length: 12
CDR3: CAWSTPTGELFF
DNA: TGTGCCTGGAGCACTCCAACCGGGGAGCTGTTTTTT

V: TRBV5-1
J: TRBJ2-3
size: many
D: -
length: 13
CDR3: CASSLAGQRTQYF
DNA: TGCGCCAGCAGCTTGGCAGGACAGCGTACGCAGTATTTT

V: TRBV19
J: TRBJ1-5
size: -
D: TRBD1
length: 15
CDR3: CASRYGTGRVGSQHF
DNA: TGTGCCAGTAGATACGGGACAGGGCGGGTCGGGTCCCAGCATTTT

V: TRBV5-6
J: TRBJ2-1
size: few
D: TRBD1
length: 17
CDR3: CASSLANRGQDSHSLFF
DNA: TGTGCCAGCAGCTTGGCCAATCGAGGACAGGATTCCCATTCCTTGTTCTTC

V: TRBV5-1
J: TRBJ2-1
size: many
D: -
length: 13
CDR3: CASSYGGYNEQFF
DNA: TGCGCCAGCAGCTATGGGGGCTACAATGAGCAGTTCTTC

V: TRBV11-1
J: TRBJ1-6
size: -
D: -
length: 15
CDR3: CASSFSGTSNSPLHF
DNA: TGTGCCAGCAGCTTTTCCGGGACAAGTAATTCACCCCTCCACTTT

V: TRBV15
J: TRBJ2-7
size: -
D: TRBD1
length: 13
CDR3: CATSRDRGYEQYF
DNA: TGTGCCACCAGCAGGGACAGGGGGTACGAGCAGTACTTC

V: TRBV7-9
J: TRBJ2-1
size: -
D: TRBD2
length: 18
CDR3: CASSPMFSGTTKHNEQFF
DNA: TGTGCCAGCAGCCCCATGTTTTCAGGGACTACCAAACACAATGAGCAGTTCTTC

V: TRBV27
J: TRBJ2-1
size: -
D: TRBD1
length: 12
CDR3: CASGTAYNEQFF
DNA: TGTGCCAGCGGGACAGCCTACAATGAGCAGTTCTTC

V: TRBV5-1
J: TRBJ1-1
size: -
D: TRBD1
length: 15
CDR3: CASSLRQGGSTEAFF
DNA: TGCGCCAGCAGCCTCCGACAGGGAGGTAGCACTGAAGCTTTCTTT

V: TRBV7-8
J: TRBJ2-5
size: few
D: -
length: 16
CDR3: CASSKNGGDRQETQYF
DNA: TGTGCCAGCAGCAAGAACGGGGGTGACAGGCAAGAGACCCAGTACTTC